The sequence of this T cell receptor (beta chain) was determined in a study of OX40 agonist ivuxolimab in advanced cancers. Overall study context: Recorded diagnoses for dose-escalation patients were hepatocellular carcinoma, melanoma, renal cell or head and neck cancer. General study findings and limits: Among expanded peripheral T cells, antigen specificity went undetermined. Mean expanded clone counts were higher in CD8+ than CD4+ T cells.

Libraries were prepared by immunoSEQ multiplex PCR; TCRdb keeps only in-frame clonotypes and omits some of them. The table lists under 100,000 clones, 90% to 95% of them singletons. A remark on this clone: Antigen unknown.

V lost 4 bases to trimming and J lost 4 bases; unmatched junction nucleotides: 4. The length of the CDR3 is 15 residues. The V gene's germline CDR1 is LGHNA and CDR2 YSLEER. This specimen consisted of CD4+ or CD8+ T cells sorted from blood, obtained in a trial of the OX40 agonist ivuxolimab. This clonotype originated in an adult with an advanced solid tumor such as melanoma, head and neck, liver or kidney cancer. The chain joins TRBV4-3 to TRBJ2-7; TRBD2 agrees at 13 bases. CDR3 loop: CASSLGTSGTYEQYF. The DNA of the CDR3 is TGCGCCAGCAGCCTCGGGACTAGCGGGACTTACGAGCAGTACTTC.